The T cell receptor (beta chain) described here comes from a study of CD8+ T cells in alopecia areata. Study-wide background: For the treated group, dosing was oral tofacitinib at 5 to 10 mg twice daily.

Specified treatment: oral pan-JAK inhibitor, 5-10 mg twice daily. Cell sorting on a FACSAria was used to separate CD4+ and CD8+ T cells from the PBMCs. The germline CDR1 and CDR2 sequences are SQVTM and ANQGSEA. V lost 2 bases and J lost 2, with 9 bases in between. This CDR3 region has 13 residues. cDNA reverse transcribed from extracted RNA served as the sequencing template. The protocol was immunoSEQ multiplex PCR, while the TCRdb copy is restricted to in-frame clones and leaves out a portion. The sample records 110,000 or so clones, 58% being singletons. The rearrangement joins TRBV29-1 to TRBJ1-2; no reliable D call. The starting material was CD8+ T cells sorted from blood, obtained at week 4, from a patient treated with tofacitinib. This receptor was identified in a human donor with alopecia areata. The chain's CDR3 is CSVESVLNYGYTF. CDR3 sequence (DNA): TGCAGCGTTGAATCGGTACTCAACTATGGCTACACCTTC. The full variable domain, with the rest looked up from reference TRBV29-1 and TRBJ1-2, is SAVISQKPSRDICQRGTSLTIQCQVDSQVTMMFWYRQQPGQSLTLIATANQGSEATYESGFVIDKFPISRPNLTFSTLTVSNMSPEDSSIYLCSVESVLNYGYTFGSGTRLTVV.